The source of this T cell receptor beta chain is a study of T cell clonality in common variable immunodeficiency. Study-level results: Fewer deletions and N-nucleotide insertions were reportedly seen in common variable immunodeficiency TCR beta sequences.

Only in-frame clones appear in the TCRdb table, and some are missing; sequencing was by immunoSEQ multiplex PCR. The profile covers fewer than 35,000 clones, none occurring a single time. V lost 5 bases, J lost 2 bases, and 7 bases stayed unmatched. The germline gives CDR1 SGHTA, CDR2 FQGTGA. This CDR3 has 17 amino acids. This clone came up a few times. Its antigen is undetermined. The CDR3 goes on 3 residues after the read ends, and that part is filled in from the germline J gene. The chain uses TRBV7-3 and TRBJ2-5, with TRBD2 matching 14 bases. This clonotype was sampled from a human donor with common variable immunodeficiency. Sequenced input: peripheral blood mononuclear cells. The CDR3 loop reads CASSPTRTSGGQETQYF. CDR3 bases read: TGTGCCAGCAGCCCCACCCGGACTAGCGGGGGGCAAGAGACC. The whole variable domain, filled in from reference TRBV7-3 and TRBJ2-5, reads GAGVSQTPSNKVTEKGKYVELRCDPISGHTALYWYRQSLGQGPEFLIYFQGTGAADDSGLPNDRFFAVRPEGSVSTLKIQRTERGDSAVYLCASSPTRTSGGQETQYFGPGTRLLVL.